Listed here is a single TCR beta chain. The sample is drawn from a study of blood T cell repertoires in COVID-19. The wider study: From the United States, Italy and Spain came samples of acute and convalescent COVID-19.

Under the authors' procedure: For nucleated cells, counts were estimated from reference gene primer amplification. The repertoire was sequenced with immunoSEQ multiplex PCR; TCRdb's copy has only in-frame clones and lacks some. That table is the source of V, J and clone size, and D and trimming were worked out from the DNA. The data show fewer than 450,000 clones, with about 91% seen just once and roughly 12% held by the top ten. CDR1 and CDR2 from the germline V gene are MNHEY and SVGAGI. This CDR3 contains 13 residues. V lost 2 bases and J 7 bases, leaving 11 bases between the germline ends. Patients in Seattle were enrolled during active infection, then followed longitudinally.

This rearrangement joins TRBV6-5 to TRBJ1-2; no clear D. Sequenced: peripheral blood. The TCR comes from a woman in her forties or fifties with COVID-19, enrolled during active disease. The CDR3 nucleotides are TGTGCCAGCAGTTACGGGCAGAACCTTGGCTACACCTTC. This codes for CASSYGQNLGYTF.